The 12 T cell receptor beta chains listed next were all sequenced from one sample in a study of blood T cells in healthy people across ages. Combining a sample-barcoded 5' primer with a J-beta primer mix, a second PCR ran for about 7 to 11 cycles. Each CDR3 protein is one row after TCRdb ran MiXCR on the 5' RACE reads. The sample includes 450,000 to 700,000 distinct CDR3 sequences, 25% to 30% of them seen just once. The sample taken for sequencing was blood. The source of these receptors is a woman aged 65 to 85 in good health.

A few counts support this clonotype. This chain links TRBV19 with TRBJ1-1, with D perhaps matching TRBD1 (5 bases). CDR1 is LNHDA, CDR2 SQIVND, per germline (reference sequence). The ends were cut back, 7 bases at V and 5 bases at J, with 8 bases in the middle. CDR3 length: 11 residues. CDR3 residues: CASIGGTEAFF. The CDR3 DNA is TGTGCCAGTATCGGGGGGACTGAAGCTTTCTTT.

This clonotype was counted a few times. The chain carries TRBV20-1 and TRBJ2-5, with a tentative D call TRBD1 (6 bases). The J call may be mistaken, given a closer DNA end match to TRBJ2-7. The CDR3 extends over 15 amino acids. The germline V gene has CDR1 DFQATT and CDR2 SNEGSKA (reference sequence). The CDR3: CSARELGQADYEQYF. CDR3 sequence (DNA): TGCAGTGCTAGAGAATTGGGACAAGCCGACTACGAGCAGTACTTC.

V gene TRBV5-1 combines with J gene TRBJ2-1, with 10 bases that match TRBD2. The CDR3 runs to 15 residues. V lost 6 bases and J lost 3; bases outside the gene matches: 6. Germline assignment: CDR1 SGHRS and CDR2 YFSETQ. The CDR3 region is CASTNSGGSYNEQFF. The CDR3 nucleotides are TGCGCCAGCACCAATAGCGGGGGGAGCTACAATGAGCAGTTCTTC.

The chain carries TRBV29-1 and TRBJ1-2; TRBD1 might be the D (5 bases). There are 15 residues in the CDR3. CDR1 is SQVTM and CDR2 is ANQGSEA in the germline V gene. Trimming pared 1 base from V and 2 bases from J, leaving 14 bases between. The CDR3 nucleotides read TGCAGCGTTGAAGGGGGCCAAATATTAAACTATGGCTACACCTTC. Its translation: CSVEGGQILNYGYTF.

This clonotype was observed at least ten times. This sequence joins TRBV5-1 and TRBJ2-1; D gene uncertain. Germline V CDR1 and CDR2: SGHRS, YFSETQ. Trimming shortened V by 0 bases and J by 7 bases, and 8 bases separated the two germline ends. This CDR3 has 13 amino acids. CDR3 amino acids: CASSLGGKNEQFF. For the CDR3, the DNA is TGCGCCAGCAGCTTGGGGGGTAAGAATGAGCAGTTCTTC.

The chain employs TRBV27 and TRBJ2-6; 7 bases line up with TRBD1. The CDR3 length is 19 residues. In germline, CDR1 is MNHEY, CDR2 SMNVEV (reference sequence). V lost 4 bases and J lost 0; bases outside the gene matches: 12. CDR3 DNA: TGTGCCAGCAGTTATGTTGGAAACAGGGGCCTCTCTGGGGCCAACGTCCTGACTTTC. Protein: CASSYVGNRGLSGANVLTF.

V gene TRBV6-2 or TRBV6-3 combines with J gene TRBJ2-5; TRBD1 matches 8 bases. The J call may be mistaken, given a closer DNA end match to TRBJ2-7. The CDR3 spans 13 residues. In germline, CDR1 is MNHEY, CDR2 SVGEGT. For the CDR3, the DNA is TGTGCCAGTTGTCGGGACAGGAGGTACGAGCAGTACTTC. Translating gives CASCRDRRYEQYF.

The chain is built from TRBV5-1 and TRBJ2-1; 7 bases fit TRBD1. The germline CDR1 and CDR2 sequences are SGHRS and YFSETQ. V was pared by 4 bases and J by 7 bases, with 11 bases of the junction left unmatched. The CDR3 runs 15 residues. In nucleotides, the CDR3 is TGCGCCAGCAGCCCATGGACAGGTCCTAATAATGAGCAGTTCTTC. Its translation is CASSPWTGPNNEQFF.

The chain employs TRBV7-2 and TRBJ2-5; 10 bases match TRBD2. The CDR3 has 17 residues. The ends lost 1 base at V and 4 bases at J; junction bases unmatched: 9. Germline CDR1 SGHTA, CDR2 FQGNSA. CDR3 protein: CASSLVAGGQIGETQYF. The DNA of the CDR3 is TGTGCCAGCAGCTTAGTAGCGGGGGGTCAAATTGGAGAGACCCAGTACTTC.

This clonotype was recorded many times. The V call is TRBV7-2, the J call TRBJ1-2; possible D gene TRBD1, 5 bases. Germline lookup yields CDR1 SGHTA and CDR2 FQGNSA. This CDR3 is built from 14 residues. V lost 1 base and J 7 bases, leaving 13 bases between the germline ends. CDR3 sequence reads: CASSLGGGSGGYTF. CDR3 in DNA: TGTGCCAGCAGCTTAGGTGGGGGGTCCGGTGGCTACACCTTC. Full variable domain (missing parts from reference TRBV7-2 and TRBJ1-2): GAGVSQSPSNKVTEKGKDVELRCDPISGHTALYWYRQSLGQGLEFLIYFQGNSAPDKSGLPSDRFSAERTGGSVSTLTIQRTQQEDSAVYLCASSLGGGSGGYTFGSGTRLTVV.

This clonotype was detected a few times. CDR3 sequence reads: CASSSGLNNEQFF. The CDR3 nucleotides read TGTGCCAGCAGCTCGGGACTAAACAATGAGCAGTTCTTC. The rearrangement joins TRBV7-3 to TRBJ2-1; 7 bases agree with TRBD2. The CDR3 sequence is 13 residues long. Germline-derived CDR1 and CDR2 are SGHTA and FQGTGA. The J segment lost 5 bases and the V segment lost 4 bases, leaving 2 bases of the junction unmatched.

This clonotype has only a few counts. The chain links TRBV4-1 to TRBJ2-5; D may be TRBD2 (5 bases). The ends were cut back, 0 bases at V and 5 bases at J, with 13 bases in the middle. Germline CDR1 MGHRA, CDR2 YSYEKL. The CDR3 covers 15 residues. CDR3 sequence: CASSQERSSRETQYF. The CDR3 DNA reads TGCGCCAGCAGCCAAGAGCGGTCTAGCAGGGAGACCCAGTACTTC.